Listed below are T cell receptor beta chains from one sample, sequenced in a study of T-cell reconstitution after alpha-beta-depleted transplantation in children. In TCRdb, the PCR reads were re-called with MiXCR into one record per CDR3 protein. The repertoire has more than 500,000 distinct CDR3 sequences, approximately 10% of them found once; the top ten carry roughly 15%. Sequenced here: PBMCs, mostly from graft donor cells, sampled 180 days after TCRalphabeta/CD19-depleted stem cell transplant. These receptor sequences come from a female patient aged 2-9 years who had a stem cell transplant for aplastic anemia, so the T cells may come from the graft donor. Each CDR3 is given with its conserved first and last residue. The D gene is left open where the match is weak. Some rows have no size entry. The others give once, few or many, or a class for an expanded clone.

D | J | size | V | DNA | CDR3
TRBD1 | TRBJ2-7 | few | TRBV7-8 | TGTGCCAGCAGCGGCCGAGACAGGGTGACCTACGAGCAGTACTTC | CASSGRDRVTYEQYF
- | TRBJ1-1 | - | TRBV7-9 | TGTGCCAGCAGCTCCGGTGGGGTGATGAACACTGAAGCTTTCTTT | CASSSGGVMNTEAFF
- | TRBJ2-7 | few | TRBV5-5 | TGTGCCAGCAGCTTGGGGACCGACGAGCAGTACTTC | CASSLGTDEQYF
TRBD2 | TRBJ2-1 | few | TRBV4-3 | TGCGCCAGCAGCCAACATGGGACTAGCGGGAGAGAACCCTACAATGAGCAGTTCTTC | CASSQHGTSGREPYNEQFF
TRBD1 | TRBJ1-2 | - | TRBV5-1 | TGCGCCAGCAGCCTTCGGCCGGACAGGGGGCCGAACTATGGCTACACCTTC | CASSLRPDRGPNYGYTF
TRBD1 | TRBJ2-2 | few | TRBV12-3/TRBV12-4 | TGTGCCAGCAGTCATAACAGGGGGCGCACTGCCACCGGGGAGCTGTTTTTT | CASSHNRGRTATGELFF
- | TRBJ1-1 | few | TRBV15 | TGTGCCACCAGCAGAATGGAACTCGGGGGGACTGAAGCTTTCTTT | CATSRMELGGTEAFF
- | TRBJ1-2 | - | TRBV7-6 | TGTGCCAGCAGCTTAGCGCCAGGGCCCTATGGCTACACCTTC | CASSLAPGPYGYTF
TRBD1 | TRBJ1-1 | - | TRBV7-3 | TGTGCCAGCAGCTCCTGGACAGGGCTGAACACTGAAGCTTTCTTT | CASSSWTGLNTEAFF
- | TRBJ1-5 | few | TRBV4-2 | TGTGCCAGCAGCCAAGGACAGAATAGCAATCAGCCCCAGCATTTT | CASSQGQNSNQPQHF
TRBD2 | TRBJ2-5 | - | TRBV10-3 | TGTGCCATCAGTGGGACTAGCGGGAGGGAGACCCAGTACTTC | CAISGTSGRETQYF
- | TRBJ2-3 | - | TRBV7-2 | TGTGCCAGCATTAAAAGGGGCACAGATACGCAGTATTTT | CASIKRGTDTQYF
TRBD1 | TRBJ1-2 | - | TRBV15 | TGTGCCACCAGCAGAGAACAGGGGCCGAACTATGGCTACACCTTC | CATSREQGPNYGYTF
- | TRBJ2-2 | few | TRBV12-3/TRBV12-4 | TGTGCCAGCAGTTTTGGGCAGGGGAGCACCGGGGAGCTGTTTTTT | CASSFGQGSTGELFF
TRBD2 | TRBJ2-6 | - | TRBV7-6 | TGTGCCAGCAACACGAAGGGGCTAGCGGGAGGAGGAAGTGGGGCCAACGTCCTGACTTTC | CASNTKGLAGGGSGANVLTF
- | TRBJ1-1 | many | TRBV18 | TGTGCCAGCTCACCGGGGGGGAGAACTGAAGCTTTCTTT | CASSPGGRTEAFF
TRBD2 | TRBJ2-7 | few | TRBV12-3/TRBV12-4 | TGTGCCAGCAGTCGGACTAGCGGGAGAGACGAGCAGTACTTC | CASSRTSGRDEQYF
TRBD2 | TRBJ2-1 | - | TRBV20-1 | TGCAGTGGATTCCAGCCTAGCGGTTACAATGAGCAGTTCTTC | CSGFQPSGYNEQFF
- | TRBJ2-5 | - | TRBV15 | TGTGCCACCAGCAGAGTTGGGGGGCGGGAAGAGACCCAGTACTTC | CATSRVGGREETQYF
- | TRBJ2-2 | once | TRBV28 | TGTGCCAGCAGTTTCGGGGGTGTATCCGGACGGGGGGAGCTGTTTTTT | CASSFGGVSGRGELFF
- | TRBJ2-1 | few | TRBV20-1 | TGCAGTGCTAGGGACTCTCGGCGGTCGGAGGAGCAGTTCTTC | CSARDSRRSEEQFF
- | TRBJ1-4 | few | TRBV7-2 | TGTGCCAGCAGCGGAGGGACAAGACTTAATGAAAAACTGTTTTTT | CASSGGTRLNEKLFF
TRBD1 | TRBJ2-2 | - | TRBV20-1 | TGCAGTTCAACCGGGACAGCTAACACCGGGGAGCTGTTTTTT | CSSTGTANTGELFF
TRBD2 | TRBJ2-3 | few | TRBV12-3/TRBV12-4 | TGTGCCAGCAGTGAGAGCGGGGGGATGTTTGGGACGCAGTATTTT | CASSESGGMFGTQYF
- | TRBJ2-1 | - | TRBV6-5 | TGTGCCAGCAAACAAGGGACATATCCCTACAATGAGCAGTTCTTC | CASKQGTYPYNEQFF
TRBD2 | TRBJ2-5 | - | TRBV29-1 | TGCAGCCGTAAGAGCGGGAGGGCCTGGGAGACCCAGTACTTC | CSRKSGRAWETQYF
TRBD2 | TRBJ2-1 | - | TRBV19 | TGTGCCAGTACCAATACGGGGCCCGGGACTAGCGGAAAAAGCTCCTACAATGAGCAGTTCTTC | CASTNTGPGTSGKSSYNEQFF
TRBD2 | TRBJ2-2 | - | TRBV6-2/TRBV6-3 | TGTGCCAGCAGTTATTTGCGGGAGTACGACGGGGAGCTGTTTTTT | CASSYLREYDGELFF
- | TRBJ2-1 | few | TRBV20-1 | TGCAGTGCTAGAGATTCCGGGAGAGTGGTTTATAATGAGCAGTTCTTC | CSARDSGRVVYNEQFF
TRBD1 | TRBJ1-5 | - | TRBV12-3/TRBV12-4 | TGTGCCAGCAGTTTAGAGGGGACAGGGGGTCAGCCCCAGCATTTT | CASSLEGTGGQPQHF
- | TRBJ1-5 | few | TRBV20-1 | TGCAGTGCAGGAAGGACGGGCAATCAGCCCCAGCATTTT | CSAGRTGNQPQHF
- | TRBJ1-2 | - | TRBV5-1 | TGCGCCAGCAGCTTGGACCTCCCCTATGGCTACACCTTC | CASSLDLPYGYTF
- | TRBJ2-7 | many | TRBV29-1 | TGCAGCGTTGCCGACAGCTACGAGCAGTACTTC | CSVADSYEQYF
TRBD2 | TRBJ2-7 | few | TRBV6-5 | TGTGCCAGCAGTTACGCGGCTAGCGGGAGGGGGGCTACCTACGAGCAGTACTTC | CASSYAASGRGATYEQYF
- | TRBJ1-1 | - | TRBV13 | TGTGCCAGCAGCTTAAGCCCCGCGCGGGGCACTGAAGCTTTCTTT | CASSLSPARGTEAFF
- | TRBJ1-1 | few | TRBV7-9 | TGTGCCAGCAGCTCGGTTATCCCCCTCATGAACACTGAAGCTTTCTTT | CASSSVIPLMNTEAFF
- | TRBJ1-2 | once | TRBV6-5 | TGTGCCAGCAGTTACTACAGGGAAGCCGTCTATGGCTACACCTTC | CASSYYREAVYGYTF
- | TRBJ2-1 | many | TRBV24-1 | TGTGCCACCAGTCTATGGAATGAGCAGTTCTTC | CATSLWNEQFF
TRBD2 | TRBJ2-5 | - | TRBV20-1 | TGCAGTCCGGGGGGGGAGGCCACCCAAGAGACCCAGTACTTC | CSPGGEATQETQYF
- | TRBJ2-3 | few | TRBV20-1 | TGCAGTGGCACGGGAGGCACAGATACGCAGTATTTT | CSGTGGTDTQYF
TRBD1 | TRBJ1-5 | many | TRBV7-2 | TGTGCCAGCAGCCGAGACAGGGATAGGAGTCAGCCCCAGCATTTT | CASSRDRDRSQPQHF
- | TRBJ2-2 | - | TRBV4-2 | TGTGCCAGCAGCCAAGGCCCGGACACCGGGGAGCTGTTTTTT | CASSQGPDTGELFF